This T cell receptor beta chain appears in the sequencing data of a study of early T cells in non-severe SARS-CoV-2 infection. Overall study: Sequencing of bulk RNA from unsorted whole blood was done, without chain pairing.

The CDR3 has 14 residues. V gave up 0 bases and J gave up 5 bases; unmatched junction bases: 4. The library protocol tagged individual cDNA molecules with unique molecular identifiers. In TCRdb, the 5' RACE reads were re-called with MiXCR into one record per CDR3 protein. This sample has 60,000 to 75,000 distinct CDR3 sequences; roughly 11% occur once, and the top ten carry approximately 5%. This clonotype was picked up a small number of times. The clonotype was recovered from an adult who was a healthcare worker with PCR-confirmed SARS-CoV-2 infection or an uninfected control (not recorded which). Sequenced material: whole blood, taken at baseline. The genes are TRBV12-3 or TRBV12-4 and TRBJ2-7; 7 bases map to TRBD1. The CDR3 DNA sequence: TGTGCCAGCAGTTTAGCCAGGGGGTTCCACGAGCAGTACTTC. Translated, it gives CASSLARGFHEQYF.